The sequence of this T cell receptor beta chain was determined in a study of PD-L1 blockade in urothelial cancer. In germline, CDR1 is LGHNA, CDR2 YSLEER. CDR3 length: 16 amino acids. V trimming: 2 bases; J trimming: 0 bases; junction bases outside the gene matches: 4. Time point meaning: pretreatment peripheral blood. Repertoires were generated with immunoSEQ multiplex PCR, while TCRdb's copy carries only in-frame clones and drops some. The sample consists of tens of thousands of clones, about 90% of them appearing once. The V and J genes are TRBV4-3 and TRBJ2-3, with 8 bases aligning to TRBD1. The specimen was PBMCs, collected around atezolizumab (anti-PD-L1) treatment. The TCR originated in a man aged 55 to 70 with urothelial cancer. In DNA form, the CDR3 reads TGCGCCAGCAGCCAAATGACAGGGGCTAGCACAGATACGCAGTATTTT. This encodes CASSQMTGASTDTQYF.